This T cell receptor beta chain originates from a study of cytomegalovirus exposure and HLA in healthy donors. Regarding the study as a whole: Rates of TCR association differed by HLA locus in a later analysis, with DRB1 highest and HLA-C lowest.

Both 60 Vbeta primers and 13 Jbeta primers went into the PCR. As originally analysed: A later analysis counted approximately 80 million unique TCR beta chains, around 12 million shared. Sequencing used immunoSEQ multiplex PCR; TCRdb keeps in-frame clones, though not all of them. V and J calls and clone size come straight from that table; D and trimming were deduced from the DNA. The repertoire includes under 150,000 clones, 76% of them detected once, and about 1.8% sits in the top ten. Germline lookup yields CDR1 LGHNA and CDR2 YNFKEQ. This CDR3 comprises 15 residues. Trimming pared 4 bases from V and 6 bases from J, leaving 18 bases between. Concerning this clone itself: The antigen remains undetermined.

The sequenced sample was PBMCs. V is TRBV4-2 and J is TRBJ1-2, with a possible D match to TRBD1 (6 bases). This TCR derives from a woman aged 40 to 50 in good health and CMV-seronegative. CDR3 residues: CASSLDWGGGDGYTF. CDR3 DNA: TGTGCCAGCAGCCTCGATTGGGGTGGGGGCGATGGCTACACCTTC.